The text below deals with one T cell receptor beta chain. Its cognate antigen is unknown. This sample stems from a study of CD8+CD57+ T cells in acquired aplastic anemia. The overall study: The study obtained an average of about 3.2 ug of DNA from sorted CD4+ and CD8+ cells.

Genomic DNA acted as the template from which TCR beta VDJ combination and CDR3 sequence profiling were carried out. TCRdb re-analysed the reads in MiXCR, keeping a single row per CDR3 protein. Altogether 150,000 to 200,000 distinct CDR3 sequences are present, around 48% being singletons, with the ten largest covering over 25%. Study-wide results and caveats: Patients shared 25 to 30 CD8+ CDR3 sequences with controls.

The CDR3 loop spans 12 amino acids. The germline V gene has CDR1 SNHLY and CDR2 FYNNEI. With 3 bases removed from V and 7 bases from J, the gap between germline ends came to 8 bases. The sequenced patients had an expansion of CD8+CD57+ cells seen by flow cytometry. Untreated patients provided the blood samples, with no therapy given before sampling. Sequenced sample: sorted CD4+, CD8+, or CD8+CD57+ T cells (not recorded which) from PBMCs. The source is a human donor with aplastic anemia. The rearrangement links TRBV2 to TRBJ2-3; D unclear. The CDR3 DNA is TGTGCCAGCAGTGATAATTCCAATACGCAGTATTTT. Translated: CASSDNSNTQYF. The variable domain in full, completed from reference TRBV2 and TRBJ2-3, reads EPEVTQTPSHQVTQMGQEVILRCVPISNHLYFYWYRQILGQKVEFLVSFYNNEISEKSEIFDDQFSVERPDGSNFTLKIRSTKLEDSAMYFCASSDNSNTQYFGPGTRLTVL.